The 8 T cell receptor beta chains given below trace back to one sample, sequenced in a study of blood T cell repertoires in COVID-19. Here immunoSEQ multiplex PCR was the method, and the copy in TCRdb shows in-frame clones only, minus some. The table shows fewer than 300,000 clones, with about 85% occurring only once. Sequenced input: PBMCs or T cells enriched from blood (not recorded which). All receptors come from a woman between 50 and 59 years old who had recovered from COVID-19.

The V and J genes are TRBV28 and TRBJ1-5; D unclear. Trimming stripped 2 bases from V and 6 bases from J, with 8 bases between. Germline V gives CDR1 MDHEN, CDR2 SYDVKM. This CDR3 region has 13 residues. CDR3 DNA sequence: TGTGCCAGCAGTTTAATCGGCGGTCAGCCCCAGCATTTT. Protein sequence: CASSLIGGQPQHF. The variable domain in full, completed from reference TRBV28 and TRBJ1-5, reads DVKVTQSSRYLVKRTGEKVFLECVQDMDHENMFWYRQDPGLGLRLIYFSYDVKMKEKGDIPEGYSVSREKKERFSLILESASTNQTSMYLCASSLIGGQPQHFGDGTRLSIL.

V gene TRBV7-9 combines with J gene TRBJ2-5, with TRBD2 matching over 10 bases. CDR3 size: 15 residues. Unmatched junction bases numbered 6, after V lost 5 bases and J lost 3 bases. Germline V CDR1 and CDR2: SEHNR, FQNEAQ (reference sequence). CDR3 DNA sequence: TGTGCCAGCAGCCGAGGACTAGCGGCGGAAGAGACCCAGTACTTC. It translates to CASSRGLAAEETQYF. The variable domain in full, with the rest retrieved from reference TRBV7-9 and TRBJ2-5, is DTGVSQNPRHKITKRGQNVTFRCDPISEHNRLYWYRQTLGQGPEFLTYFQNEAQLEKSRLLSDRFSAERPKGSFSTLEIQRTEQGDSAMYLCASSRGLAAEETQYFGPGTRLLVL.

In DNA form, the CDR3 reads TGTGCCAGCAGTGAAGCAAGACAGGGTGTTGGCCCCCAGCATTTT. This sequence encodes CASSEARQGVGPQHF. The chain has TRBV2 and TRBJ1-5; 7 bases match TRBD1. The germline CDR1 and CDR2 sequences are SNHLY and FYNNEI. V shed 0 bases and J 10 bases; nucleotides not matched to a gene: 9. The CDR3 runs to 15 residues.

Points on this clone: The identical CDR3 is also encoded by other nucleotide sequences in the sample. The V and J genes are TRBV5-6 and TRBJ1-5; 10 bases fit TRBD1. CDR3 length: 15 residues. Germline CDR1 is SGHDT and CDR2 is YYEEEE. V was pared by 4 bases and J by 3 bases, with 4 bases of the junction left unmatched. CDR3: CASSPGTGDNQPQHF. In DNA form, the CDR3 reads TGTGCCAGCAGCCCTGGGACAGGGGACAATCAGCCCCAGCATTTT.

This clone was seen at least ten times. The chain uses TRBV6-5 and TRBJ1-6; 8 bases line up with TRBD1. Germline assignment: CDR1 MNHEY and CDR2 SVGAGI. The CDR3 length is 14 residues. V lost 10 bases to trimming and J lost 9 bases; unmatched junction nucleotides: 11. CDR3 region: CATHGQGESSPLHF. The CDR3 DNA reads as TGTGCCACCCACGGACAGGGTGAAAGTTCACCCCTCCACTTT.

This clone was seen a single time. CDR3 loop: CASSTGRAGNTIYF. CDR3 nucleotides: TGTGCCAGCAGTACCGGCAGGGCAGGAAACACCATATATTTT. The chain has TRBV6-5 and TRBJ1-3; weak D call: TRBD1 (5 bases). The CDR3 loop spans 14 amino acids. The germline CDR1 and CDR2 sequences are MNHEY and SVGAGI. Trimming removed 5 bases from V and 4 bases from J, with 12 bases in between.

A single count supports this clone. The CDR3, as DNA: TGTGCCAGCAGCCCGACTCAGGGGCCTTCCTACGAGCAGTACTTC. Its protein product is CASSPTQGPSYEQYF. The V and J genes are TRBV7-2 and TRBJ2-7; tentatively, D is TRBD1 (6 bases). Per germline, CDR1 SGHTA and CDR2 FQGNSA. The CDR3 sequence is 15 residues long. The V end lost 5 bases, the J end lost 1 base, and 15 bases lay between the germline ends.

The chain combines TRBV2 with TRBJ2-5; D is undetermined. From germline, CDR1 is SNHLY and CDR2 FYNNEI. The CDR3 totals 14 residues. The V end lost 3 bases, the J end lost 4 bases, and 12 bases lay between the germline ends. The CDR3 loop reads CASSDDTIGETQYF. CDR3 in DNA: TGTGCCAGCAGTGACGACACAATAGGAGAGACCCAGTACTTC.